Each of the 26 T cell receptor beta chains below was sequenced from the same sample in a study of T cell changes during pregnancy in multiple sclerosis. TCRdb's copy holds only in-frame clones and misses some; the assay was immunoSEQ multiplex PCR. Found here are about 48,000 clones, around 94% of them singletons; the top ten hold over 0.45%. Material: CD4+ T cells from peripheral blood mononuclear cells, obtained in the first trimester of pregnancy. Receptors originate from a female donor with multiple sclerosis, enrolled in a pregnancy study.

The CDR3 coding sequence is TGTGCCAGCAGCCGACTAGCGGGGGGTCTCTCCTACAATGAGCAGTTCTTC. Translating gives CASSRLAGGLSYNEQFF. The chain links TRBV6-4 to TRBJ2-1; 13 positions match TRBD2. Germline V CDR1 and CDR2: MRHNA, SNTAGT. V trimming: 6 bases; J trimming: 0 bases; junction bases outside the gene matches: 5. The CDR3 consists of 17 residues.

The chain links TRBV5-8 to TRBJ1-6; no clear D. The V end lost 6 bases, the J end lost 8 bases, and 15 bases lay between the germline ends. Germline CDR1 and CDR2: SGHTS and YDEGEE. The CDR3 sequence is 14 residues long. This chain's CDR3 is CASILGRVDSPLHF. The CDR3 coding sequence is TGTGCCAGCATCCTCGGGAGGGTCGATTCACCCCTCCACTTT. Based on the CDR3 plus reference TRBV5-8 and TRBJ1-6, the full variable domain is EAGVTQSPTHLIKTRGQQATLRCSPISGHTSVYWYQQALGLGLQFLLWYDEGEERNRGNFPPRFSGRQFPNYSSELNVNALELEDSALYLCASILGRVDSPLHFGNGTRLTVT.

The chain recombines TRBV7-8 with TRBJ2-1; TRBD1 matches at 7 bases. Germline V gives CDR1 SGHVS, CDR2 FQNEAQ. Trimming removed 3 bases from V and 1 base from J; junction bases left unmatched: 6. The CDR3 totals 16 residues. The CDR3 DNA reads as TGTGCCAGCAGCTTGGGACAGCTTGGTTCCTACAATGAGCAGTTCTTC. Translating gives CASSLGQLGSYNEQFF.

V is TRBV6-1 and J is TRBJ1-5; D gene ambiguous. Germline V gene lookup returns CDR1 MNHNS and CDR2 SASEGT. The CDR3 length is 14 residues. Between the trimmed V and J ends, which lost 6 bases and 0 bases, there was a span of 9 bases. CDR3 region: CASREQISNQPQHF. As DNA, the CDR3 is TGTGCCAGCAGAGAACAGATTAGCAATCAGCCCCAGCATTTT.

This chain joins TRBV18 and TRBJ1-3; no reliable D call. The CDR3 sequence is 15 residues long. Trimming took 1 base from V and 0 from J, leaving 7 bases between them. The V gene's germline CDR1 is KGHSH and CDR2 LQKENI. The DNA for the CDR3 is TGTGCCAGCTCACCACGGAGGGACTCTGGAAACACCATATATTTT. Residues: CASSPRRDSGNTIYF.

The chain couples TRBV19 to TRBJ2-7, with 10 bases matching TRBD1. From germline, CDR1 is LNHDA and CDR2 SQIVND (reference sequence). CDR3 length: 15 amino acids. The V segment lost 9 bases and the J segment 5 bases; nucleotides outside the gene matches: 13. This chain's CDR3 is CASTTGTGDIHEQYF. The CDR3 coding sequence is TGTGCCAGCACCACTGGGACAGGGGATATCCACGAGCAGTACTTC.

The chain is built from TRBV6-1 and TRBJ2-5; D is perhaps TRBD1 (5 bases). This CDR3 contains 15 residues. Germline values: CDR1 MNHNS, CDR2 SASEGT. V lost 4 bases, J lost 2 bases, and 14 bases lay in between. The CDR3 region has the DNA TGTGCCAGCAGTGTAGCCAGGGTGGGACAAGAGACCCAGTACTTC. Translated, it gives CASSVARVGQETQYF.

The gene calls are TRBV2 and TRBJ2-3; D is possibly TRBD2 (6 bases). Germline assignment: CDR1 SNHLY and CDR2 FYNNEI. V dropped 6 bases and J dropped 11 bases, with 12 bases sitting between them. The CDR3 spans 11 residues. This chain's CDR3 is CASSPGVEQYF. In DNA, the CDR3 is TGTGCCAGCAGCCCGGGGGTGGAGCAGTATTTT.

This clone was found once. The chain joins TRBV19 to TRBJ2-7; 10 bases match TRBD1. The germline gives CDR1 LNHDA, CDR2 SQIVND (reference sequence). The CDR3 contains 15 residues. The V and J ends lost 7 bases and 4 bases, in that order; junction bases with no gene match: 10. The CDR3 here is CASNKRGTGEYEQYF. CDR3 coding DNA: TGTGCCAGTAATAAACGAGGGACAGGGGAATACGAGCAGTACTTC.

The chain couples TRBV19 to TRBJ2-3; TRBD2 aligns across 9 bases. The CDR3 contains 15 residues. The V gene end was trimmed by 5 bases and the J gene end by 10 bases; junction bases not matched to a gene: 13. The germline gives CDR1 LNHDA, CDR2 SQIVND (reference sequence). CDR3 loop: CASSPAAGGDIAQYF. The CDR3 nucleotides read TGTGCCAGTAGTCCCGCTGCGGGGGGGGATATTGCGCAGTATTTT.

The chain has TRBV9 and TRBJ2-7, with D perhaps TRBD2 (6 bases). CDR3 size: 15 residues. CDR1 SGDLS and CDR2 YYNGEE come from the germline V gene. V was pared by 0 bases and J by 1 base, with 11 bases between. The CDR3 loop is CASSVEPGESYEQYF. CDR3 DNA: TGTGCCAGCAGCGTAGAGCCGGGGGAATCCTACGAGCAGTACTTC.

This clone was seen only once. The chain joins TRBV5-8 to TRBJ1-6, with D perhaps matching TRBD1 (5 bases). This CDR3 spans 15 amino acids. Germline values: CDR1 SGHTS, CDR2 YDEGEE. The V gene lost 2 bases and the J gene lost 7 bases, with 13 bases spanning the gap. DNA of the CDR3: TGTGCCAGCAGCTTCCCAGGGTTAGGAAATTCACCCCTCCACTTT. It yields the protein CASSFPGLGNSPLHF.

The chain employs TRBV6-1 and TRBJ2-2; D unclear. The germline V gene encodes CDR1 MNHNS and CDR2 SASEGT. With 10 bases removed from V and 6 bases from J, the gap between germline ends came to 12 bases. The CDR3 runs to 12 residues. The CDR3 reads CATEREPGELFF. CDR3 in DNA: TGTGCCACGGAGAGAGAGCCCGGGGAGCTGTTTTTT.

This sequence joins TRBV4-1 and TRBJ2-7; TRBD1 is a possible D gene (5 bases). Germline loops: CDR1 MGHRA, CDR2 YSYEKL. The CDR3 is made up of 16 amino acids. V was cut by 1 base and J by 6 bases, with 19 bases left in between. The CDR3 region has the DNA TGCGCCAGCAGCCAAGTTTTGGGGCCGGTAGGTCCCGAGCAGTACTTC. It is translated as CASSQVLGPVGPEQYF.

The V and J genes are TRBV2 and TRBJ2-3; D perhaps matches TRBD2 (5 bases). The length of the CDR3 is 13 residues. Germline loops: CDR1 SNHLY, CDR2 FYNNEI. The V and J ends lost 6 bases and 2 bases respectively, with 9 bases between them. CDR3 DNA sequence: TGTGCCAGCAGACTAGAGAACACAGATACGCAGTATTTT. Residues: CASRLENTDTQYF.

CDR3 coding DNA: TGTGCCAGCTCAAGAATGACAGGGTCAGATACGCAGTATTTT. Its protein is CASSRMTGSDTQYF. The chain links TRBV18 to TRBJ2-3, with 7 bases that match TRBD1. The CDR3 length is 14 residues. Germline values: CDR1 KGHSH, CDR2 LQKENI. Trimming removed 5 bases from V and 4 bases from J; junction bases left unmatched: 6.

This chain connects TRBV2 to TRBJ2-1; TRBD2 aligns across 8 bases. The J segment lost 2 bases and the V segment lost 6 bases, leaving 6 bases of the junction unmatched. The CDR3 length is 15 residues. Germline V gene data show CDR1 as SNHLY and CDR2 as FYNNEI. This CDR3 reads CASRIPGGPYNEQFF. DNA of the CDR3: TGTGCCAGCAGAATACCGGGGGGGCCCTACAATGAGCAGTTCTTC.

This chain uses TRBV5-4 with TRBJ2-7; 8 bases line up with TRBD2. Germline CDR1 reads SGHNT; CDR2 reads YYREEE (reference sequence). J gave up 3 bases and V 4 bases, and 6 bases lay outside the gene matches. The CDR3 consists of 14 residues. CDR3 coding DNA: TGTGCCAGCAGCGAAAGGACTAGCATCTACGAGCAGTACTTC. Its protein product is CASSERTSIYEQYF.

The V call is TRBV6-5, the J call TRBJ1-4; D is unclear. V dropped 0 bases and J dropped 5 bases, with 13 bases sitting between them. In germline, CDR1 is MNHEY, CDR2 SVGAGI. The CDR3 totals 16 residues. The CDR3: CASSYSVRVQNEKLFF. The CDR3 DNA follows: TGTGCCAGCAGTTACTCCGTGAGGGTACAGAATGAAAAACTGTTTTTT.

The chain joins TRBV19 to TRBJ1-2, with 9 nucleotides matching TRBD1. Germline trimming cut 4 bases from V and 5 bases from J; bases unmatched to any gene: 11. CDR3 length: 16 residues. Germline V gene data show CDR1 as LNHDA and CDR2 as SQIVND (reference sequence). In nucleotides, the CDR3 is TGTGCCAGTAGTACCGGTCCGGGACAGGGAGAATATGGCTACACCTTC. Residues: CASSTGPGQGEYGYTF.

This clone was counted between two and nine times. V is TRBV2 and J is TRBJ1-2; D might be TRBD1 (6 bases). CDR3 length: 13 amino acids. Germline assignment: CDR1 SNHLY and CDR2 FYNNEI. The germline V and J ends were trimmed by 6 bases and 4 bases, with 12 bases remaining between them. In DNA form, the CDR3 reads TGTGCCAGCAGACCTGGACAGTTCTATGGCTACACCTTC. Translation gives CASRPGQFYGYTF.

The chain combines TRBV21-1 with TRBJ2-5; the table's D call TRBD1 went unverified against the DNA. TRBV21-1 is a known pseudogene. The CDR3 spans 16 residues. The CDR3 DNA is TGTGCCAGCAGCACCCGATGGGACAGCTCGAAAGAGACCCAGTACTTC. The encoded protein is CASSTRWDSSKETQYF.

The V call is TRBV30, the J call TRBJ2-7; TRBD1 agrees at 7 bases. CDR3 length: 15 residues. V dropped 4 bases and J dropped 5; count of bases not matched to a gene: 14. Germline V gene lookup returns CDR1 GTSNPN and CDR2 SVGIG (reference sequence). As DNA, the CDR3 is TGTGCCTGGACCGTAATGACAGGGTTCCACAACGAGCAGTACTTC. It encodes CAWTVMTGFHNEQYF.

J is TRBJ1-1 and V is TRBV18; a possible D gene is TRBD1 (6 bases). Germline CDR1 KGHSH, CDR2 LQKENI. The CDR3 totals 15 residues. Trimming took off 2 bases at V and 2 bases at J, with 12 bases between the two ends. The CDR3 DNA reads TGTGCCAGCTCACCATCGGACAGCCTCAACACTGAAGCTTTCTTT. The encoded protein is CASSPSDSLNTEAFF.

V gene TRBV5-6 combines with J gene TRBJ2-4; 8 nucleotides line up with TRBD1. The J segment lost 3 bases and the V segment lost 1 base, leaving 3 bases of the junction unmatched. The CDR3 has 15 residues. Germline CDR1 and CDR2: SGHDT and YYEEEE. CDR3 sequence: CASSLLDRDKNIQYF. Here the CDR3 DNA reads TGTGCCAGCAGCTTGCTGGACAGGGACAAAAACATTCAGTACTTC.

This chain joins TRBV29-1 and TRBJ2-1, with TRBD2 matching over 12 bases. CDR1 SQVTM and CDR2 ANQGSEA come from the germline V gene. This CDR3 comprises 12 residues. Losses at the gene ends were 6 bases for V and 8 bases for J; bases not matched to a gene: 2. CDR3 sequence reads: CSVRLAGDEQFF. CDR3 nucleotide sequence: TGCAGCGTGCGACTAGCGGGAGATGAGCAGTTCTTC.